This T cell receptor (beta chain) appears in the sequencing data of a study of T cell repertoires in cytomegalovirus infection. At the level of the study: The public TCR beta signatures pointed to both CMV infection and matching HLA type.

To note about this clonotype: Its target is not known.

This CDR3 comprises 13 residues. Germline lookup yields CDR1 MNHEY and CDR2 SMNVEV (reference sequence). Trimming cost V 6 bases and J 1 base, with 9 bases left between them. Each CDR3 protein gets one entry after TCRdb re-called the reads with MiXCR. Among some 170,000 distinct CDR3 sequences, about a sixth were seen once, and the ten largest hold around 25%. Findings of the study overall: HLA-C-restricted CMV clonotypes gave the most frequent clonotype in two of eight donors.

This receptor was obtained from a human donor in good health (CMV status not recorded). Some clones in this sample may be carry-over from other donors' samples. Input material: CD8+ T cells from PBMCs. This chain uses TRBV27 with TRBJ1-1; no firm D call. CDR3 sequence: CASSPVGNTEAFF. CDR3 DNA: TGTGCCAGCAGCCCGGTGGGGAACACTGAAGCTTTCTTT.